This T cell receptor (beta chain) was recorded in a study of T cells in Graves' hyperthyroidism and ophthalmopathy. CDR1 and CDR2 from the germline V gene are MDHEN and SYDVKM. This CDR3 comprises 13 residues. J gave up 5 bases and V 7 bases, and 5 bases lay outside the gene matches. This clonotype was counted a few times. Authors of the study amplified TCR beta CDR3 regions from RNA transcripts. When the TCR CDR3 underwent first-round RT-PCR, the HTBI primer set was used. Via MiXCR, TCRdb re-called the multiplex PCR reads, giving one row per CDR3 protein. Of over 450,000 distinct CDR3 sequences in the sample, approximately 15% were seen once.

The specimen was blood. This clonotype was obtained from a woman younger than 35 with Graves' hyperthyroidism. This sequence joins TRBV28 and TRBJ2-7; 10 bases align to TRBD2. The CDR3 bases are TGTGCCAGCACTAGCGGGGGTGTCCACGAGCAGTACGTC. This gives the protein CASTSGGVHEQYV.